The T cell receptor (beta chain) described here comes from a study of post-analysis software for immune sequencing data. At the level of the study: The study covered relapsing-remitting, secondary progressive and progressive-relapsing courses of multiple sclerosis. Whole-study findings and limits: Controls showed significantly higher normalized Chao1 diversity than did multiple sclerosis patients. Batch-mates among the samples co-clustered strongly by F measure. Included in a set of roughly five TRBV segments more frequent in patients than controls were TRBV5-6, TRBV5-1 and TRBV20-1.

Sequencing libraries made from TCR beta cDNA carried unique molecular identifiers. Input amounts of about 0.85 to 10 million T cells were used. These gave about 500,000 cDNA molecules, so each molecule approximated one T cell. TCRdb re-derived calls from the PCR reads in MiXCR, one entry per CDR3 protein. The data contain 170,000 or so distinct CDR3 sequences, roughly 30% of them singletons. With regard to this clonotype: Its antigen is still unknown.

Germline V CDR1 and CDR2: SGHVS, FQNEAQ. Trimming stripped 3 bases from V and 8 bases from J, with 7 bases between. The CDR3 consists of 12 residues. The sequence came from a girl between 10 and 17 years old with multiple sclerosis. The specimen sequenced was blood. V gene TRBV7-8 combines with J gene TRBJ2-2, with D unclear. CDR3 sequence reads: CASSLSWGELFF. CDR3 nucleotide sequence: TGTGCCAGCAGCTTGAGCTGGGGGGAGCTGTTTTTT.